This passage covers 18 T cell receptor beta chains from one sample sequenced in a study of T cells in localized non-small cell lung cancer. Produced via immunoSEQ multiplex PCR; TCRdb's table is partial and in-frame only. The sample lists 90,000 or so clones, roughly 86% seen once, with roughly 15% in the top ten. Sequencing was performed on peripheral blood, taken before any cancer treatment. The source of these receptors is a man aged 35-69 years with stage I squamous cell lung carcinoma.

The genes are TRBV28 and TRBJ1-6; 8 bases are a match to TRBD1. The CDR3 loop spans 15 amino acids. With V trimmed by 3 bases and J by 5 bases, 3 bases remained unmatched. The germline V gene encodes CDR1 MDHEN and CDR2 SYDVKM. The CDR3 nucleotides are TGTGCCAGCAGTTTCGAGGACAGGGATAATTCACCCCTCCACTTT. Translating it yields CASSFEDRDNSPLHF. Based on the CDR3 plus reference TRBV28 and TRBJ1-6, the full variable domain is DVKVTQSSRYLVKRTGEKVFLECVQDMDHENMFWYRQDPGLGLRLIYFSYDVKMKEKGDIPEGYSVSREKKERFSLILESASTNQTSMYLCASSFEDRDNSPLHFGNGTRLTVT.

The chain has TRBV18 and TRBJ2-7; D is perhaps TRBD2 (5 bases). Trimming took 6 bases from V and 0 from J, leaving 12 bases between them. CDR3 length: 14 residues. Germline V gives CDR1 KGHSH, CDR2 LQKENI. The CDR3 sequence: CASSGVGSSYEQYF. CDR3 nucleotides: TGTGCCAGCTCCGGAGTTGGGAGCTCCTACGAGCAGTACTTC.

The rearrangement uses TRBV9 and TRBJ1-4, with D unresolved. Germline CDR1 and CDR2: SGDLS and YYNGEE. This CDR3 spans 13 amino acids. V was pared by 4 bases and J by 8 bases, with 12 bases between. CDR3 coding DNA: TGTGCCAGCAGCCTCACTTCTGAGGAAAAACTGTTTTTT. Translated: CASSLTSEEKLFF.

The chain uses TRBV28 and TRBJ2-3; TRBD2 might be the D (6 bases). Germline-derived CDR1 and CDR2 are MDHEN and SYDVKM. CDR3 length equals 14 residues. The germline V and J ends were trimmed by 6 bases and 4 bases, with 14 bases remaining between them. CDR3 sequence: CASRVPGRPDTQYF. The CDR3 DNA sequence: TGTGCCAGCAGGGTGCCGGGGAGGCCAGATACGCAGTATTTT. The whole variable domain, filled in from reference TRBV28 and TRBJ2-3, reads DVKVTQSSRYLVKRTGEKVFLECVQDMDHENMFWYRQDPGLGLRLIYFSYDVKMKEKGDIPEGYSVSREKKERFSLILESASTNQTSMYLCASRVPGRPDTQYFGPGTRLTVL.

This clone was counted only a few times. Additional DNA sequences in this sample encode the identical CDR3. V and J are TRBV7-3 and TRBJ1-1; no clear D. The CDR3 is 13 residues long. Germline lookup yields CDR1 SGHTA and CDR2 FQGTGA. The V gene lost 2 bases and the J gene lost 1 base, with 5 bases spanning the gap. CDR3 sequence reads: CASSLGTNTEAFF. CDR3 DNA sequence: TGTGCCAGCAGCTTAGGAACGAACACTGAAGCTTTCTTT.

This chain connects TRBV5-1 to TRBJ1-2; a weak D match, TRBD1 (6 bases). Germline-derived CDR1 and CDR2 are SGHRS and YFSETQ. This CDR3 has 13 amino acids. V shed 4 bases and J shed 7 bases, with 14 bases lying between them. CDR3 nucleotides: TGCGCCAGCAGCGTGGGACAACCTTCTGGCTACACCTTC. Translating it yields CASSVGQPSGYTF.

The CDR3 bases are TGTGCCAGCAGCCGGGGACAAGGAGCCGGGGAGCTGTTTTTT. Protein product: CASSRGQGAGELFF. The genes are TRBV5-8 and TRBJ2-2; tentatively, D is TRBD1 (6 bases). Germline CDR1 is SGHTS and CDR2 is YDEGEE. The CDR3 covers 14 residues. V lost 4 bases and J lost 6, with 13 bases in between. Full variable domain (rest looked up from reference TRBV5-8 and TRBJ2-2): EAGVTQSPTHLIKTRGQQATLRCSPISGHTSVYWYQQALGLGLQFLLWYDEGEERNRGNFPPRFSGRQFPNYSSELNVNALELEDSALYLCASSRGQGAGELFFGEGSRLTVL.

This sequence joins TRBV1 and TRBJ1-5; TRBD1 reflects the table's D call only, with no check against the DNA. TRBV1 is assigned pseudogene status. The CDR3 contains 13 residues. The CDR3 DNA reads TGCACCAGGGTGGACAATAGCAATCAGCCCCAGCATTTT. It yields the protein CTRVDNSNQPQHF.

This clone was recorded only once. CDR3 DNA sequence: TGTGCCAGCAGTCCTTTAGGGGGACAGGGTAACTATGGCTACACCTTC. This translates into CASSPLGGQGNYGYTF. The chain uses TRBV5-4 and TRBJ1-2, with 9 bases aligning to TRBD1. The CDR3 is made up of 16 amino acids. V shed 5 bases and J 1 base; nucleotides not matched to a gene: 9. Looked up from germline, CDR1 is SGHNT and CDR2 is YYREEE (reference sequence).

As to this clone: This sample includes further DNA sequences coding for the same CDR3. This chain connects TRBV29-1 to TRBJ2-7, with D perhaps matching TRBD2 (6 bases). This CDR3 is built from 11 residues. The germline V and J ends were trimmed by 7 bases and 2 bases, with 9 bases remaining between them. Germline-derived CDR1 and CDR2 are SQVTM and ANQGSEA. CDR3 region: CSGGGTYEQYF. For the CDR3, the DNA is TGCAGCGGTGGGGGGACCTACGAGCAGTACTTC.

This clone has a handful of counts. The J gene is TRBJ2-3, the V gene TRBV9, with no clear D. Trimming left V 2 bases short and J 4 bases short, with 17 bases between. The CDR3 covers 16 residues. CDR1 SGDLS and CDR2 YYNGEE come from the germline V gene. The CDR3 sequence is CASSVGHYRGADTQYF. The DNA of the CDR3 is TGTGCCAGCAGCGTGGGTCATTATCGTGGCGCAGATACGCAGTATTTT.

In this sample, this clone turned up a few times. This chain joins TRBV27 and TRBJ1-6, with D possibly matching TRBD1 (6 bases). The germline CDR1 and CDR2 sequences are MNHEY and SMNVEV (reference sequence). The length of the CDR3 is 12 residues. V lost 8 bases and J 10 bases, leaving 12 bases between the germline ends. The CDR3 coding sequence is TGTGCCAGCGGTTGGGGGCTATCACCCCTCCACTTT. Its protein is CASGWGLSPLHF.

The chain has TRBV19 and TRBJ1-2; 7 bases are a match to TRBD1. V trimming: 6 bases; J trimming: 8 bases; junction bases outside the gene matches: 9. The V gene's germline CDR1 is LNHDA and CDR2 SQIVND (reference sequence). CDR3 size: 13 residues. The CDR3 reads CASRTGTAMGYTF. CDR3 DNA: TGTGCCAGTAGAACCGGGACAGCTATGGGCTACACCTTC.

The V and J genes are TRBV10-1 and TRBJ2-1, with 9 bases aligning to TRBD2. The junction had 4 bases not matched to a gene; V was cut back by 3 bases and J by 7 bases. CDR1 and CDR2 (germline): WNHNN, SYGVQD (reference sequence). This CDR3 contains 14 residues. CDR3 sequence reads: CASSDPAGGNEQFF. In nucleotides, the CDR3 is TGCGCCAGCAGTGATCCAGCGGGGGGTAATGAGCAGTTCTTC.

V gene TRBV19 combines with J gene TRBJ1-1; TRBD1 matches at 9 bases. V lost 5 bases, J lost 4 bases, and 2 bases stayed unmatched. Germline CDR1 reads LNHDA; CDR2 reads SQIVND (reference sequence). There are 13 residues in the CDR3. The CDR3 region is CASSSDRGTEAFF. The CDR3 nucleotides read TGTGCCAGTAGTTCGGACAGGGGCACTGAAGCTTTCTTT.

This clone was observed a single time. Here the CDR3 reads CASSQGVRVGVENTEAFF. Here the CDR3 DNA reads TGCGCCAGCAGCCAAGGGGTAAGGGTAGGGGTTGAGAACACTGAAGCTTTCTTT. The J gene is TRBJ1-1, the V gene TRBV4-3, with D tentatively TRBD1 (5 bases). The V gene lost 1 base and the J gene lost 1 base, with 19 bases spanning the gap. The length of the CDR3 is 18 residues. CDR1 is LGHNA, CDR2 YSLEER, per germline.

Written as DNA, the CDR3 is TGTGCCAGCAGCTTCCCCGGGACGGCCTCTGGAAACACCATATATTTT. Protein sequence: CASSFPGTASGNTIYF. The J gene is TRBJ1-3, the V gene TRBV7-9; D possibly corresponds to TRBD1 (5 bases). This CDR3 comprises 16 residues. The V gene's germline CDR1 is SEHNR and CDR2 FQNEAQ (reference sequence). The V end lost 3 bases, the J end lost 0 bases, and 12 bases lay between the germline ends. Looking up the rest from reference TRBV7-9 and TRBJ1-3 gives the full variable domain: DTGVSQNPRHKITKRGQNVTFRCDPISEHNRLYWYRQTLGQGPEFLTYFQNEAQLEKSRLLSDRFSAERPKGSFSTLEIQRTEQGDSAMYLCASSFPGTASGNTIYFGEGSWLTVV.

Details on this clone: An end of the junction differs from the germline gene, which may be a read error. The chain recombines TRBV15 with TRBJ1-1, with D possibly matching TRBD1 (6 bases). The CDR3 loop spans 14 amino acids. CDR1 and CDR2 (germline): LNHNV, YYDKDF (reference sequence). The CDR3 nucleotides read TGTGCCACCAGCAGGGAGGGACACTACACCGAAGCTTTCTTT. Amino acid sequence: CATSREGHYTEAFF.